The rows below give T cell receptor beta chains drawn from one sample of a study of blood T cells in healthy people across ages. TCRdb passed the 5' RACE reads through MiXCR, listing each CDR3 protein once. The profile shows about 900,000 distinct CDR3 sequences, around 48% of them singletons. The sequenced material came from blood. These TCRs come from a man younger than 40 in good health. Both conserved end residues are part of each CDR3. A D gene is named only where the DNA matches it firmly. Clone size is shown for a subset of rows, as once, few, many or a class of expanded clone.

abundance,j_gene,d_gene,v_gene,CDR3aa,CDR3nt
.,TRBJ2-5,TRBD2,TRBV18,CACSLGLAQETQYF,TGTGCCTGCTCACTCGGACTAGCGCAAGAGACCCAGTACTTC
many,TRBJ2-1,TRBD1,TRBV12-3/TRBV12-4,CASRVGQGSYNEQFF,TGTGCCAGCAGGGTGGGACAGGGCTCCTACAATGAGCAGTTCTTC
.,TRBJ1-1,TRBD1,TRBV28,CASRYRGRTFF,TGTGCCAGCAGGTACAGGGGGCGAACTTTCTTT
.,TRBJ1-3,.,TRBV28,CASSLTDQHSGNTIYF,TGTGCCAGCAGTTTGACAGACCAACACTCTGGAAACACCATATATTTT
.,TRBJ1-1,.,TRBV29-1,CSANGLDRNTEAFF,TGCAGCGCCAACGGACTCGACCGGAACACTGAAGCTTTCTTT
once,TRBJ2-4,TRBD2,TRBV6-2/TRBV6-3,CASRRDLAGDKNIQYF,TGTGCCAGCAGGAGAGATCTAGCGGGGGACAAAAACATTCAGTACTTC
few,TRBJ1-2,.,TRBV9,CASSVGSSNYGYTF,TGTGCCAGCAGCGTAGGTTCTTCTAACTATGGCTACACCTTC
.,TRBJ2-7,.,TRBV6-2/TRBV6-3,CASKVAYEQYF,TGTGCCAGCAAGGTCGCCTACGAGCAGTACTTC
.,TRBJ1-4,TRBD1,TRBV7-9,CASLTRDRGPTYEKLFF,TGTGCCAGCCTGACCCGGGACAGGGGACCAACCTATGAAAAACTGTTTTTT
.,TRBJ2-3,.,TRBV7-9,CASSSATGFTDTQYF,TGTGCCAGCAGCTCGGCTACGGGGTTCACAGATACGCAGTATTTT
few,TRBJ1-1,TRBD1,TRBV12-3/TRBV12-4,CASSRDRLKTEAFF,TGTGCCAGCAGCCGGGACAGGCTGAAAACTGAAGCTTTCTTT
.,TRBJ2-5,TRBD2,TRBV20-1,CSAIAGAVKTQYF,TGCAGTGCTATAGCGGGGGCCGTGAAGACCCAGTACTTC
.,TRBJ2-5,.,TRBV9,CASSEGGGQETQYF,TGTGCCAGCAGCGAGGGGGGCGGGCAAGAGACCCAGTACTTC
.,TRBJ2-7,.,TRBV7-2,CASSKDGPYEQYF,TGTGCCAGCAGTAAGGACGGACCCTACGAGCAGTACTTC
.,TRBJ2-7,TRBD2,TRBV14,CASKGWTSGGTYEQYF,TGTGCCAGCAAGGGATGGACTAGCGGGGGAACCTACGAGCAGTACTTC
few,TRBJ1-2,.,TRBV14,CASSQGGGTYGYTF,TGTGCCAGCAGCCAGGGGGGCGGCACCTATGGCTACACCTTC
.,TRBJ2-1,TRBD2,TRBV4-2,CASSQETSGAYEQFF,TGTGCCAGCAGCCAGGAAACTAGCGGGGCCTACGAGCAGTTCTTC
few,TRBJ2-3,.,TRBV7-2,CASSHNRDTQYF,TGTGCCAGCAGCCACAACCGGGATACGCAGTATTTT
once,TRBJ1-3,.,TRBV3-1,CASSQKGSGNTIYF,TGTGCCAGCAGCCAAAAGGGCTCTGGAAACACCATATATTTT
.,TRBJ2-1,.,TRBV4-2,CASSQERDTTYNEQFF,TGTGCCAGCAGCCAAGAGCGGGACACAACCTACAATGAGCAGTTCTTC
.,TRBJ2-1,.,TRBV20-1,CSAISTPNEQFF,TGCAGCGCAATTTCTACCCCCAATGAGCAGTTCTTC
.,TRBJ2-1,.,TRBV10-3,CAISSASDDEQFF,TGTGCCATCAGTTCGGCTAGCGACGATGAGCAGTTCTTC
.,TRBJ2-5,TRBD2,TRBV20-1,CSVREGRGFQETQYF,TGCAGTGTCAGGGAGGGGAGAGGCTTTCAAGAGACCCAGTACTTC
.,TRBJ1-6,TRBD1,TRBV6-6,CASRTGVRSPLHF,TGTGCCAGCAGGACAGGGGTTCGGTCACCCCTCCACTTT
.,TRBJ2-1,TRBD2,TRBV30,CAWSVRTSYEQFF,TGTGCCTGGAGTGTCAGGACTAGCTATGAGCAGTTCTTC
few,TRBJ2-3,.,TRBV5-1,CASSLGLQQGDTQYF,TGCGCCAGCAGCTTGGGGCTGCAACAGGGAGATACGCAGTATTTT
many,TRBJ1-6,.,TRBV4-3,CASSPDYNSPLHF,TGCGCCAGCAGCCCGGATTATAATTCACCCCTCCACTTT
few,TRBJ2-1,TRBD1,TRBV7-9,CASSSDLGQGFSYNEQFF,TGTGCCAGCAGCTCCGACTTAGGACAGGGATTTTCCTACAATGAGCAGTTCTTC
few,TRBJ1-5,.,TRBV18,CASSPLPGGAPQHF,TGTGCCAGCTCACCGCTTCCAGGAGGCGCGCCCCAGCATTTT
.,TRBJ2-2,TRBD2,TRBV10-3,CAISDASGGMSTGELFF,TGTGCCATCAGTGACGCTAGCGGGGGAATGAGCACCGGGGAGCTGTTTTTT
.,TRBJ2-7,TRBD2,TRBV20-1,CSARGLAGDPYEQYF,TGCAGTGCTAGGGGGCTAGCGGGGGACCCCTACGAGCAGTACTTC
.,TRBJ2-5,.,TRBV7-6,CASSFYSPGTLNQETQYF,TGTGCCAGCAGCTTCTACAGTCCCGGGACTCTAAACCAAGAGACCCAGTACTTC
.,TRBJ1-2,.,TRBV11-2,CAGSVGRDYGYTF,TGTGCCGGCAGCGTGGGCAGGGATTATGGCTACACCTTC
few,TRBJ2-1,TRBD1,TRBV29-1,CSVWGQAFSYNEQFF,TGCAGCGTTTGGGGACAGGCCTTCTCCTACAATGAGCAGTTCTTC
.,TRBJ2-4,TRBD1,TRBV20-1,CSAYRGNENIQYF,TGCAGTGCGTACAGGGGAAATGAAAACATTCAGTACTTC
.,TRBJ1-4,.,TRBV5-1,CASSLRGTQEKLFF,TGCGCCAGCAGCTTGCGGGGGACGCAGGAAAAACTGTTTTTT
.,TRBJ1-3,.,TRBV7-2,CASSLSGTPGNTIYF,TGTGCCAGCAGCTTAAGCGGCACTCCTGGAAACACCATATATTTT
.,TRBJ2-2,TRBD1,TRBV5-1,CASSTGQGTGELFF,TGCGCCAGCAGCACAGGACAGGGGACCGGGGAGCTGTTTTTT
.,TRBJ2-2,.,TRBV7-9,CASTLTTGKRNTGELFF,TGTGCCAGCACCCTTACCACAGGGAAAAGGAACACCGGGGAGCTGTTTTTT
.,TRBJ2-7,.,TRBV4-2,CASSQEVLGGAEQYF,TGTGCCAGCAGCCAAGAGGTTTTAGGAGGGGCCGAGCAGTACTTC
.,TRBJ1-4,.,TRBV12-3/TRBV12-4,CASSFVEGATNEKLFF,TGTGCCAGCAGTTTCGTCGAGGGAGCAACTAATGAAAAACTGTTTTTT
.,TRBJ2-7,TRBD2,TRBV12-3/TRBV12-4,CASSPSSGGWKQYF,TGTGCCAGCAGTCCCAGTAGCGGGGGATGGAAGCAGTACTTC
few,TRBJ2-3,.,TRBV12-3/TRBV12-4,CASGYRQGSTDTQYF,TGTGCCAGCGGTTACCGGCAGGGAAGCACAGATACGCAGTATTTT
.,TRBJ2-1,.,TRBV25-1,CASSGTTGNPKYNEQFF,TGTGCCAGCAGTGGTACTACCGGGAACCCCAAATACAATGAGCAGTTCTTC
.,TRBJ2-1,.,TRBV5-1,CASRPTGTLNYNEQFF,TGCGCCAGCAGACCAACCGGGACACTAAACTACAATGAGCAGTTCTTC
few,TRBJ1-1,.,TRBV4-1,CASSHFQGLPEAFF,TGCGCCAGCAGCCATTTTCAGGGGTTACCTGAAGCTTTCTTT
.,TRBJ2-7,.,TRBV6-5,CASSPRFHEQYF,TGTGCCAGCAGTCCAAGGTTCCACGAGCAGTACTTC
.,TRBJ2-7,TRBD1,TRBV27,CASSLSSTGVYEQYF,TGTGCCAGCAGTTTATCGAGCACAGGGGTTTACGAGCAGTACTTC
few,TRBJ1-6,.,TRBV2,CASSEVGDNSPLHF,TGTGCCAGCAGTGAAGTAGGGGATAATTCACCCCTCCACTTT
.,TRBJ2-7,.,TRBV4-1,CASSQESLYEQYF,TGCGCCAGCAGCCAAGAATCACTCTACGAGCAGTACTTC
.,TRBJ1-4,.,TRBV7-9,CASSLEQNILFF,TGTGCCAGCAGCTTAGAGCAGAATATCCTGTTTTTT
few,TRBJ2-7,TRBD1,TRBV7-2,CASSRGQGKYEQYF,TGTGCCAGCAGCCGGGGACAGGGAAAGTACGAGCAGTACTTC
.,TRBJ2-3,.,TRBV9,CASSVRLGTDTQYF,TGTGCCAGCAGCGTCCGACTGGGCACAGATACGCAGTATTTT
few,TRBJ2-1,.,TRBV7-8,CASSLKGQDYNEQFF,TGTGCCAGCAGCTTAAAGGGACAAGATTACAATGAGCAGTTCTTC
.,TRBJ2-3,.,TRBV30,CAWATGRADTQYF,TGTGCCTGGGCAACAGGGCGAGCAGATACGCAGTATTTT
.,TRBJ2-5,.,TRBV9,CASSVVGTFQETQYF,TGTGCCAGCAGCGTAGTCGGGACTTTCCAAGAGACCCAGTACTTC
.,TRBJ1-1,.,TRBV14,CASSQFGAPDTEAFF,TGTGCCAGCAGCCAATTCGGGGCGCCGGACACTGAAGCTTTCTTT
.,TRBJ2-3,.,TRBV10-3,CAISESKLARTDTQYF,TGTGCCATCAGTGAGTCAAAGCTAGCCCGGACAGATACGCAGTATTTT
.,TRBJ2-1,.,TRBV11-2,CASSLDQGKQETQFF,TGTGCCAGCAGCTTAGATCAGGGAAAACAAGAGACCCAGTTCTTC